This T cell receptor (beta chain) was sequenced in a study of shared clonotypes between healthy human individuals. General study results and limits: Sorted-subset samples were not fully sequenced, rarefaction indicated. The study found lower generation probabilities in non-shared clonotypes than in those shared by all four donors.

Method: immunoSEQ multiplex PCR; TCRdb's copy keeps in-frame clones and lacks some. The sample carries roughly 770,000 clones, about 96% recorded once. To note about this clone: What it recognizes is unknown.

CD45RO-negative, CCR7-selected cells formed the naive CD8 fraction, which excluded terminally differentiated effector memory CD45RA+ cells. Germline V gene sequence: CDR1 LNHNV, CDR2 YYDKDF (reference sequence). The CDR3 contains 23 residues. V dropped 0 bases and J dropped 0; count of bases not matched to a gene: 24. This chain links TRBV15 with TRBJ2-7; 9 positions agree with TRBD1. The sequence was collected from a man aged 25-40 years in good health. Specimen: naive CD8+ T cells sorted from blood. This CDR3 is CATSREHGIRGQGGDWNSYEQYF. The CDR3 DNA reads as TGTGCCACCAGCAGAGAACACGGTATACGGGGACAGGGAGGGGACTGGAACTCCTACGAGCAGTACTTC.